This is a list of T cell receptor beta chains from one sample in a study of T cell repertoires in cytomegalovirus infection. Each CDR3 protein gets one entry after TCRdb re-called the reads with MiXCR. The sample carries about 270,000 distinct CDR3 sequences, about 20% recorded once. For these receptors, no antigen is known. The specimen comprised cultured PBMCs, sampled from culture after CMV antigen stimulation. Every receptor here comes from a human donor in good health (CMV status not recorded). Some clones in this sample may be carry-over from other donors' samples. The CDR3 runs from the conserved cysteine through the conserved F or W. D genes are given only for firm matches. Size is stated for part of the rows, as once, few or many counts, or as a class when the clone is expanded.

v_call,clone_size,j_call,d_call,cdr3_nt,cdr3_aa
TRBV7-3,many,TRBJ2-2,NA,TGTGCCAGCAGCTTAGGAGGGACGGCGAACACCGGGGAGCTGTTTTTT,CASSLGGTANTGELFF
TRBV19,many,TRBJ2-7,TRBD1,TGTGCCAGTACTCGGGACAGAGGCTCCTACGAGCAGTACTTC,CASTRDRGSYEQYF
TRBV7-2,many,TRBJ1-2,NA,TGTGCCAGCAGCTTAGACAGGGTTAACTATGGCTACACCTTC,CASSLDRVNYGYTF
TRBV10-3,many,TRBJ1-2,TRBD1,TGTGCCATCAGTGATGGACAGGGCCTACCCTATGGCTACACCTTC,CAISDGQGLPYGYTF
TRBV7-2,NA,TRBJ2-7,TRBD2,TGTGCCAGCAGCTCCTCAGCGGGAAGGATCTACGAGCAGTACTTC,CASSSSAGRIYEQYF
TRBV6-9,NA,TRBJ1-1,NA,TGTGCCAGCAGTTTCGGGACGGATATGAACACTGAAGCTTTCTTT,CASSFGTDMNTEAFF
TRBV7-2,few,TRBJ2-1,NA,TGTGCCAGCAGCTTCCGGACGTGGTTGGACAATGAGCAGTTCTTC,CASSFRTWLDNEQFF
TRBV7-2,many,TRBJ1-2,NA,TGTGCCAGCAGTTCCGGGCTGGGGGCGGGCTACACCTTC,CASSSGLGAGYTF
TRBV7-2,many,TRBJ2-4,TRBD1,TGTGCCAGCAGCTCGTCCGGGACAGCCATACTAGCCAAAAACATTCAGTACTTC,CASSSSGTAILAKNIQYF
TRBV19,few,TRBJ1-1,NA,TGTGCCAGTAAACACACTGAAGCTTTCTTT,CASKHTEAFF
TRBV7-2,many,TRBJ2-3,TRBD2,TGTGCCAGCAGCTCCCCCCCGGGGGGACGCGCGGCAGATACGCAGTATTTT,CASSSPPGGRAADTQYF
TRBV7-3,NA,TRBJ2-1,TRBD2,TGTGCCAGCAGCTTCCTTAGCGGGGGATACAATGAGCAGTTCTTC,CASSFLSGGYNEQFF
TRBV7-9,NA,TRBJ1-2,NA,TGTGCCAGCAGCTTAGTTTCTATTGCCAGAAACTATGGCTACACCTTC,CASSLVSIARNYGYTF
TRBV7-9,NA,TRBJ1-4,NA,TGTGCCAGCAGCCGAAACCAGGGACTGTTTTTT,CASSRNQGLFF
TRBV6-2/TRBV6-3,few,TRBJ2-3,NA,TGTGCCAGCAGCCTTAACTACTACACAGATACGCAGTATTTT,CASSLNYYTDTQYF
TRBV12-3/TRBV12-4,NA,TRBJ1-5,NA,TGTGCCAGCAGGGTGGGGGAAGGTCAGCCCCAGCATTTT,CASRVGEGQPQHF
TRBV20-1,NA,TRBJ1-2,TRBD1,TGCAGTGCTAGAGTAGGGACAGGGGGCCATAGGGACTATGGCTACACCTTC,CSARVGTGGHRDYGYTF
TRBV7-2,many,TRBJ1-2,NA,TGTGCCAGCAGCCCGATGACGGGCAACTATGGCTACACCTTC,CASSPMTGNYGYTF
TRBV27,few,TRBJ2-1,NA,TGTGCCAGCAGTTTATCGGAGGGTAATGAGCAGTTCTTC,CASSLSEGNEQFF
TRBV9,NA,TRBJ2-5,NA,TGTGCCAGCAGCGCAAGACTAGTAGAGACCCAGTACTTC,CASSARLVETQYF
TRBV24-1,NA,TRBJ2-7,TRBD2,TGTGCCACCAGTGATTTTTTGGGACTAGCGGGAGGAACCTACGAGCAGTGCTTC,CATSDFLGLAGGTYEQCF
TRBV19,NA,TRBJ1-5,NA,TGTGCCAGTAGTATTACACAGGTTAACCAGCCCCAGCATTTT,CASSITQVNQPQHF